This T cell receptor beta chain is from a study of tumor-infiltrating lymphocytes in oesophageal squamous cell carcinoma (dated by TCRdb to 2016 to 2017). Libraries were made using PCR. Data came from an Illumina HiSeq 2000. The public reads were reprocessed in TCRdb via fastp at Q25 and MiXCR, keeping in-frame beta chains. Each CDR3 protein appears once, grouped with its most common genes and DNA. The sample includes some 10,000 distinct CDR3 sequences, with 55% to 75% observed a single time. The ten largest clones represent around 27% of the sample. To note about this clonotype: Its antigen target is currently unknown. No quality values exist for individual bases; no much larger clone is one base distant.

Relative to germline, V is 10 bases shorter and J is 0 bases shorter, with 10 bases between their ends. CDR1 MNHEY and CDR2 SVGEGT are derived from the germline V gene. Including cysteine and phenylalanine, the CDR3 has 14 amino acids. The retained sequence is limited to the CDR3, 42 bases, with the frame set at the first base. The sequenced material came from esophageal tumor tissue. This receptor chain uses TRBV6-2 or TRBV6-3 and TRBJ2-6, with TRBD1 tentatively as D gene (6 bases match). The origin of this receptor is a female donor with esophageal squamous cell carcinoma. CDR3 reads: CATTQGSGANVLTF. The base sequence is TGTGCCACCACACAGGGCTCTGGGGCCAACGTCCTGACTTTC.